This T cell receptor beta chain was captured in a study of early T cells in non-severe SARS-CoV-2 infection. Study-wide background: It was bulk RNA from unsorted whole blood that was sequenced, and the chains were unpaired.

Individual cDNA molecules were tagged with unique molecular identifiers. A single record per CDR3 protein comes from TCRdb applying MiXCR to the 5' RACE reads. The repertoire holds under 60,000 distinct CDR3 sequences, with about 5.6% as singletons. Per the germline V gene, CDR1 is SGHRS and CDR2 is YFSETQ. CDR3 length equals 17 residues. V was shortened by 1 base and J by 0 bases, with 16 bases between the two germline ends. The sequence was obtained from an adult who was a healthcare worker with PCR-confirmed SARS-CoV-2 infection or an uninfected control (not recorded which). The sequencing sample was made of whole blood. V gene TRBV5-1 combines with J gene TRBJ2-5; D is uncertain. In nucleotides, the CDR3 is TGCGCCAGCAGCTTGAGTGTTGACGCGAGGTACCAAGAGACCCAGTACTTC. This sequence encodes CASSLSVDARYQETQYF.